This T cell receptor beta chain was obtained from a study of cytomegalovirus exposure and HLA in healthy donors. PCR primers comprised 60 Vbeta and 13 Jbeta primers. Produced via immunoSEQ multiplex PCR; TCRdb's table is partial and in-frame only. Seen here are about 170,000 clones, about four fifths observed once, and the top ten hold 2.4%. In its sample, this clone was seen a few times. Trimming cost V 6 bases and J 0 bases; bases outside gene matches: 2. Per the germline V gene, CDR1 is MNHNS and CDR2 is SASEGT. The CDR3 sequence is 15 residues long. This chain uses TRBV6-1 with TRBJ1-2; 12 bases are shared with TRBD1. The receptor was isolated from a male donor in good health and CMV-seronegative. What was sequenced was PBMCs. The CDR3 DNA reads TGTGCCAGCAGCGGGGACAGGGGGCCTAACTATGGCTACACCTTC. Translation gives CASSGDRGPNYGYTF.